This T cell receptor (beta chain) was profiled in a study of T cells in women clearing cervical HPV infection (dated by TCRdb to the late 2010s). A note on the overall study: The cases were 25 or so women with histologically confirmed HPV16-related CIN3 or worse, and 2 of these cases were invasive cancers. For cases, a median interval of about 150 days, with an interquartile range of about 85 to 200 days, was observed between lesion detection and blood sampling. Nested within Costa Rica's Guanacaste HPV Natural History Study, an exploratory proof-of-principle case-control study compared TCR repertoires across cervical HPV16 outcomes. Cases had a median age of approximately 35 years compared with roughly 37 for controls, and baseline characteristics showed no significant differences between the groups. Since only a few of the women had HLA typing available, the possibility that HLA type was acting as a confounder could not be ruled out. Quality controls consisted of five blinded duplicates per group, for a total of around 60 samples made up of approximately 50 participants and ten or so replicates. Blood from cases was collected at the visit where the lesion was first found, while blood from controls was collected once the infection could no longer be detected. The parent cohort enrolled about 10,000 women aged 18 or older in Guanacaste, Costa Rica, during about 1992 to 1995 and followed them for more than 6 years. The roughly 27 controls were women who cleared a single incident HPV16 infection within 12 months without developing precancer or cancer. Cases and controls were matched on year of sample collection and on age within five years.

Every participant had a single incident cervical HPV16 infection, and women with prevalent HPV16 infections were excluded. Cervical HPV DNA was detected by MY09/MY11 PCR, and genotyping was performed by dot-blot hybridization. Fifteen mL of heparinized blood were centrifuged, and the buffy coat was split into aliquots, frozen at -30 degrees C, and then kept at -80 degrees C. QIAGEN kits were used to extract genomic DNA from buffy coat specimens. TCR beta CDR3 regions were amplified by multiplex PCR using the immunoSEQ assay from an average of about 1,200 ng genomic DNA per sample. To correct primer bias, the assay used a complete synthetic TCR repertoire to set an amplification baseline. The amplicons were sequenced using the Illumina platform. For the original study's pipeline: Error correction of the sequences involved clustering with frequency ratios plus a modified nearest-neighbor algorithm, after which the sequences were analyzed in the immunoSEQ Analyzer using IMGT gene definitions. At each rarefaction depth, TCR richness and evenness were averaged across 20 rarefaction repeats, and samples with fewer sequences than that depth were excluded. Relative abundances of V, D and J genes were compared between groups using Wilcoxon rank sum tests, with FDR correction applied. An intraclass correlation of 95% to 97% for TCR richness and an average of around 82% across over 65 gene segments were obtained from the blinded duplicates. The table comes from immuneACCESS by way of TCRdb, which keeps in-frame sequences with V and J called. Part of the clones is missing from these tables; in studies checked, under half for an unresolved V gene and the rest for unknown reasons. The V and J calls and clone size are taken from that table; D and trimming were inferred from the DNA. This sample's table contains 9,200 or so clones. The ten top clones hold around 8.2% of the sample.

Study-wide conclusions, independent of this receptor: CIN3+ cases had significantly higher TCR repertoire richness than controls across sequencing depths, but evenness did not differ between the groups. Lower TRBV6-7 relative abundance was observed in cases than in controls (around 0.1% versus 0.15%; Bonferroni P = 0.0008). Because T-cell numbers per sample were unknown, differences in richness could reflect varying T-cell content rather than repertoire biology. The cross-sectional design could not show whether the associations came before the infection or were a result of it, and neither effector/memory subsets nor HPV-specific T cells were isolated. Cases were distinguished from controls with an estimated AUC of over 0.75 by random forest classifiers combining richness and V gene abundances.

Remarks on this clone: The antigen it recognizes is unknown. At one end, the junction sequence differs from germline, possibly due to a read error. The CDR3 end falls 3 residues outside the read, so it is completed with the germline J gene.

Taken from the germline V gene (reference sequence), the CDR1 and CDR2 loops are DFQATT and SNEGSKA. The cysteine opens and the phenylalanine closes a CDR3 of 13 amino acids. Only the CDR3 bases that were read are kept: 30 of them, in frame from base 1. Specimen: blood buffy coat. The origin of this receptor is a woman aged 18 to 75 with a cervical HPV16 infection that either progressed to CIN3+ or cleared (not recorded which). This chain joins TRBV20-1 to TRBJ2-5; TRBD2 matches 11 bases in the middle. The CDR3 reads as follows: CSAIAGGVETQYF. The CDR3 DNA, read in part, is TGCAGCGCTATAGCGGGGGGGGTGGAGACC.